The 25 T cell receptor beta chains reported below all come from one sample, sequenced in a study of OX40 agonist ivuxolimab in advanced cancers. Libraries were prepared by immunoSEQ multiplex PCR; TCRdb keeps only in-frame clonotypes and omits some of them. The sample includes 12,000 to 15,000 clones, just under 75% seen only once; the top ten take around 29%. Specimen: CD4+ or CD8+ T cells sorted from blood, collected in a trial of the OX40 agonist ivuxolimab. The source of these receptors is an adult with an advanced solid tumor such as melanoma, head and neck, liver or kidney cancer.

This chain joins TRBV9 and TRBJ1-4; no firm D call. Germline V gene sequence: CDR1 SGDLS, CDR2 YYNGEE. The CDR3 totals 17 residues. The V gene lost 2 bases and the J gene lost 4 bases, with 18 bases spanning the gap. CDR3 DNA: TGTGCCAGCAGCGTCGAGGAGATGGCAGAAGTTAATGAAAAACTGTTTTTT. Protein: CASSVEEMAEVNEKLFF.

The chain employs TRBV19 and TRBJ2-7, with D possibly matching TRBD1 (6 bases). This CDR3 comprises 14 residues. Germline values: CDR1 LNHDA, CDR2 SQIVND (reference sequence). Trimming took off 1 base at V and 2 bases at J, with 9 bases between the two ends. In nucleotides, the CDR3 is TGTGCCAGTAGTATAGCAGGGGCGGCCTACGAGCAGTACTTC. It specifies CASSIAGAAYEQYF. The variable domain in full, with the rest retrieved from reference TRBV19 and TRBJ2-7, is DGGITQSPKYLFRKEGQNVTLSCEQNLNHDAMYWYRQDPGQGLRLIYYSQIVNDFQKGDIAEGYSVSREKKESFPLTVTSAQKNPTAFYLCASSIAGAAYEQYFGPGTRLTVT.

This clone has a handful of counts. This chain joins TRBV5-1 and TRBJ1-5; weak D call: TRBD1 (5 bases). The CDR3 contains 15 residues. Germline loops: CDR1 SGHRS, CDR2 YFSETQ. V lost 0 bases and J lost 6, with 13 bases in between. The CDR3 DNA reads TGCGCCAGCAGCTTGGGGCAGGGTGCTTCTCAGCCCCAGCATTTT. This sequence encodes CASSLGQGASQPQHF.

The V call is TRBV29-1, the J call TRBJ2-3; the D gene is possibly TRBD1 (5 bases). With 5 bases removed from V and 5 bases from J, the gap between germline ends came to 11 bases. The CDR3 sequence is 12 residues long. Germline-derived CDR1 and CDR2 are SQVTM and ANQGSEA. Here the CDR3 DNA reads TGCAGCGTTAGCAGGGAAGAAGATACGCAGTATTTT. As protein: CSVSREEDTQYF.

This clone was observed a few times. V usage is TRBV7-9 and J usage is TRBJ1-2, with a weak D call TRBD1 (5 bases). Trimming removed 0 bases at V and 7 bases at J, with 18 bases between. CDR1 is SEHNR, CDR2 FQNEAQ, per germline (reference sequence). The CDR3 is 16 residues long. Here the CDR3 DNA reads TGTGCCAGCAGCTTAGCGTCGGGCAGGCTGAGGGGTGGCTACACCTTC. Translation gives CASSLASGRLRGGYTF.

The V call is TRBV11-3, the J call TRBJ2-7; 13 bases agree with TRBD2. The length of the CDR3 is 17 residues. Looked up from germline, CDR1 is SGHNT and CDR2 is YENEEA. Germline trimming cut 5 bases from V and 0 bases from J; bases unmatched to any gene: 7. The CDR3: CASSPGLAGLSSYEQYF. DNA of the CDR3: TGTGCCAGCAGCCCGGGACTAGCGGGACTCAGCTCCTACGAGCAGTACTTC.

The chain uses TRBV4-3 and TRBJ1-5, with TRBD1 as a possible D gene (6 bases). The length of the CDR3 is 15 residues. V was cut by 1 base and J by 0 bases, with 7 bases left in between. In germline, CDR1 is LGHNA, CDR2 YSLEER. CDR3 sequence (DNA): TGCGCCAGCAGCCAAGCCAGGGGTAGCAATCAGCCCCAGCATTTT. It translates to CASSQARGSNQPQHF.

The rearrangement links TRBV5-4 to TRBJ2-1, with TRBD2 matching over 9 bases. The CDR3 contains 14 residues. CDR1 and CDR2 from the germline V gene are SGHNT and YYREEE (reference sequence). V dropped 2 bases and J dropped 10; count of bases not matched to a gene: 7. The CDR3 protein is CASSLIGGRDEQFF. For the CDR3, the DNA is TGTGCCAGCAGCTTAATTGGCGGGAGGGACGAGCAGTTCTTC. The whole variable domain, filled in from reference TRBV5-4 and TRBJ2-1, reads ETGVTQSPTHLIKTRGQQVTLRCSSQSGHNTVSWYQQALGQGPQFIFQYYREEENGRGNFPPRFSGLQFPNYSSELNVNALELDDSALYLCASSLIGGRDEQFFGPGTRLTVL.

This clone was seen once. The chain employs TRBV19 and TRBJ1-5; D perhaps matches TRBD1 (5 bases). With 4 bases removed from V and 1 base from J, the gap between germline ends came to 11 bases. The CDR3 runs 15 residues. Looked up from germline, CDR1 is LNHDA and CDR2 is SQIVND (reference sequence). The CDR3 is CASSTSGTSNQPQHF. CDR3 DNA: TGTGCCAGTAGTACCAGCGGGACGAGCAATCAGCCCCAGCATTTT. The full variable domain, in which reference TRBV19 and TRBJ1-5 provide the parts outside the CDR3, is DGGITQSPKYLFRKEGQNVTLSCEQNLNHDAMYWYRQDPGQGLRLIYYSQIVNDFQKGDIAEGYSVSREKKESFPLTVTSAQKNPTAFYLCASSTSGTSNQPQHFGDGTRLSIL.

The chain couples TRBV7-9 to TRBJ1-2; D gene ambiguous. This CDR3 has 12 amino acids. The germline V gene encodes CDR1 SEHNR and CDR2 FQNEAQ (reference sequence). The V gene lost 4 bases and the J gene lost 8 bases, with 11 bases spanning the gap. As DNA, the CDR3 is TGTGCCAGCAGCTCTAAATTGGGCGGCTACACCTTC. It codes for CASSSKLGGYTF.

This chain connects TRBV19 to TRBJ2-3; TRBD1 or TRBD2 may be the D gene (6 bases each). Trimming took off 5 bases at V and 2 bases at J, with 14 bases between the two ends. The CDR3 is made up of 15 amino acids. Looked up from germline, CDR1 is LNHDA and CDR2 is SQIVND (reference sequence). CDR3 amino acids: CASSVTGTYTDTQYF. The CDR3 bases are TGTGCCAGTAGTGTAACAGGGACTTACACAGATACGCAGTATTTT. Using reference TRBV19 and TRBJ2-3 for the parts outside the CDR3, the full variable domain is DGGITQSPKYLFRKEGQNVTLSCEQNLNHDAMYWYRQDPGQGLRLIYYSQIVNDFQKGDIAEGYSVSREKKESFPLTVTSAQKNPTAFYLCASSVTGTYTDTQYFGPGTRLTVL.

This clone appeared a few times. A read error is the likely source, as a far larger clone sits one nucleotide away. This chain connects TRBV6-5 to TRBJ2-2, with TRBD2 identical over 12 bases. In germline, CDR1 is MNHEY, CDR2 SVGAGI. The CDR3 loop spans 16 amino acids. The junction had 0 bases not matched to a gene; V was cut back by 0 bases and J by 4 bases. Here the CDR3 reads CASSYSTSGSTGELFF. For the CDR3, the DNA is TGTGCCAGCAGTTACTCGACTAGCGGGAGCACCGGGGAGCTGTTTTTT.

V is TRBV28 and J is TRBJ2-7; no reliable D call. The germline gives CDR1 MDHEN, CDR2 SYDVKM. Trimming took 3 bases from V and 4 from J, leaving 7 bases between them. This CDR3 comprises 12 residues. The CDR3 DNA reads TGTGCCAGCAGTTTCCCCGCGTACGAGCAGTACTTC. It codes for CASSFPAYEQYF.

The chain links TRBV5-1 to TRBJ2-5; D unclear. The end of the DNA fits TRBJ2-7 better, so the J call may be wrong. This CDR3 comprises 13 residues. Germline V gene data show CDR1 as SGHRS and CDR2 as YFSETQ. This CDR3 is CASSLDAVPEQYF. The CDR3 bases are TGCGCCAGCAGCTTGGACGCGGTCCCCGAGCAGTACTTC.

This clone has a handful of counts. The gene calls are TRBV4-3 and TRBJ2-4; D may correspond to TRBD1 or TRBD2 (5 bases each). V was trimmed by 0 bases and J by 7 bases, leaving 13 bases between them. The CDR3 is 15 amino acids. CDR1 and CDR2 from the germline V gene are LGHNA and YSLEER. The CDR3 is CASSQEDGTPNIQYF. Here the CDR3 DNA reads TGCGCCAGCAGCCAAGAAGACGGGACCCCCAACATTCAGTACTTC.

The count of this clone is one. J is TRBJ1-5 and V is TRBV6-1; 10 bases fit TRBD1. Germline CDR1 MNHNS, CDR2 SASEGT. The CDR3 totals 15 residues. With V trimmed by 6 bases and J by 6 bases, 8 bases remained unmatched. Here the CDR3 DNA reads TGTGCCAGCAGAGATGGACAGGGGGACGGTCAGCCCCAGCATTTT. Translated, it gives CASRDGQGDGQPQHF.

J is TRBJ2-7 and V is TRBV27, with 11 bases aligning to TRBD1. CDR1 is MNHEY and CDR2 is SMNVEV in the germline V gene (reference sequence). V lost 3 bases and J lost 4; bases outside the gene matches: 8. The CDR3 has 16 amino acids. The CDR3 DNA reads as TGTGCCAGCAGTTTCACCAGGACAGGGGGCATGTACGAGCAGTACTTC. This sequence encodes CASSFTRTGGMYEQYF.

The table lists this clone with a count of one. This sequence joins TRBV7-2 and TRBJ2-2, with a tentative D call TRBD2 (5 bases). The CDR3 extends over 16 amino acids. Trimming left V 8 bases short and J 6 bases short, with 22 bases between. Germline CDR1 is SGHTA and CDR2 is FQGNSA. CDR3 protein: CASRLFTSGDAGELFF. Written as DNA, the CDR3 is TGTGCCAGCCGACTTTTTACCAGCGGAGATGCCGGGGAGCTGTTTTTT.

The V and J genes are TRBV27 and TRBJ2-4; D uncertain. The CDR3 covers 15 residues. Between the trimmed V and J ends, which lost 5 bases and 0 bases, there was a span of 11 bases. The germline gives CDR1 MNHEY, CDR2 SMNVEV (reference sequence). CDR3 bases: TGTGCCAGCAGTCCGACACCCGTAGCCAAAAACATTCAGTACTTC. The encoded protein is CASSPTPVAKNIQYF.

This clone was detected a few times. The chain is built from TRBV29-1 and TRBJ1-1; the D gene is possibly TRBD1 (6 bases). The CDR3 is made up of 13 amino acids. CDR1 SQVTM and CDR2 ANQGSEA come from the germline V gene. The V end lost 7 bases, the J end lost 6 bases, and 18 bases lay between the germline ends. DNA of the CDR3: TGCAGCGGGAGGGGGGAATTCAGCCCTGAAGCTTTCTTT. It specifies CSGRGEFSPEAFF. The whole variable domain, filled in from reference TRBV29-1 and TRBJ1-1, reads SAVISQKPSRDICQRGTSLTIQCQVDSQVTMMFWYRQQPGQSLTLIATANQGSEATYESGFVIDKFPISRPNLTFSTLTVSNMSPEDSSIYLCSGRGEFSPEAFFGQGTRLTVV.

The gene calls are TRBV7-2 and TRBJ2-1, with a tentative D call TRBD2 (6 bases). The germline gives CDR1 SGHTA, CDR2 FQGNSA. V lost 3 bases and J 0 bases, leaving 9 bases between the germline ends. The CDR3 length is 15 residues. The CDR3 DNA reads TGTGCCAGCAGCTTGGGGGGAGGCTCCTACAATGAGCAGTTCTTC. This sequence encodes CASSLGGGSYNEQFF.

The gene calls are TRBV13 and TRBJ2-2; D unresolved. This CDR3 has 15 residues. Germline V CDR1 and CDR2: PRHDT, FYEKMQ (reference sequence). The V end was cut by 6 bases, the J end by 4 bases, with 15 bases between. DNA for the CDR3: TGTGCCAGCAGGACACGAGGTAGTTTCACCGGGGAGCTGTTTTTT. It encodes CASRTRGSFTGELFF. The variable domain in full, completed from reference TRBV13 and TRBJ2-2, reads AAGVIQSPRHLIKEKRETATLKCYPIPRHDTVYWYQQGPGQDPQFLISFYEKMQSDKGSIPDRFSAQQFSDYHSELNMSSLELGDSALYFCASRTRGSFTGELFFGEGSRLTVL.

This sequence joins TRBV27 and TRBJ2-5; tentative D call: TRBD2 (6 bases). Germline V gene sequence: CDR1 MNHEY, CDR2 SMNVEV (reference sequence). Trimming stripped 2 bases from V and 4 bases from J, with 14 bases between. This CDR3 contains 15 residues. The CDR3 spells CASSLEAGFLETQYF. The DNA of the CDR3 is TGTGCCAGCAGTTTAGAGGCGGGGTTCCTAGAGACCCAGTACTTC.

About this clone itself: Sequence at one end of the junction differs from germline and may be a read error. This sequence joins TRBV9 and TRBJ2-3, with unresolved D. The CDR3 is 13 residues long. Per germline, CDR1 SGDLS and CDR2 YYNGEE. DNA of the CDR3: TGTACCAGCAGCGTAGAGGTGCCGGATACGCAGTATTTT. Amino acids: CTSSVEVPDTQYF.

The chain employs TRBV11-3 and TRBJ2-3; 7 bases map to TRBD1. This CDR3 has 16 amino acids. The ends lost 5 bases at V and 3 bases at J; junction bases unmatched: 11. Looked up from germline, CDR1 is SGHNT and CDR2 is YENEEA. This CDR3 is CASSDKTGRRTDTQYF. CDR3 bases: TGTGCCAGCAGCGACAAGACAGGGAGAAGGACAGATACGCAGTATTTT. The variable domain in full, completed from reference TRBV11-3 and TRBJ2-3, reads EAGVVQSPRYKIIEKKQPVAFWCNPISGHNTLYWYLQNLGQGPELLIRYENEEAVDDSQLPKDRFSAERLKGVDSTLKIQPAELGDSAVYLCASSDKTGRRTDTQYFGPGTRLTVL.